Listed below are T cell receptor beta chains from one sample, sequenced in a study of CD8 T cells in Susac syndrome. Using its own MiXCR run on the immunoSEQ multiplex PCR reads, TCRdb lists one record per CDR3 protein. The sample shows under 200,000 distinct CDR3 sequences, about 95% of them seen only once. The sequenced material came from CD8+ T cells from PBMCs. Receptors originate from a human donor with multiple sclerosis. Each CDR3 is given with its conserved first and last residue. Size is stated for part of the rows, as once, few or many counts, or as a class when the clone is expanded.

size,length,V,J,CDR3
NA,11,TRBV12-3/TRBV12-4,TRBJ1-1,CASSFQSEAFF
NA,11,TRBV9,TRBJ2-1,CASSIGLEQFF
NA,15,TRBV5-1,TRBJ2-1,CASSFTSGDPNEQFF
NA,13,TRBV19,TRBJ2-7,CASSPPDSYEQYF
NA,19,TRBV9,TRBJ1-1,CASSFNPSGPGHGISEAFF
NA,15,TRBV30,TRBJ1-5,CAWSAGTLSNQPQHF
NA,15,TRBV5-1,TRBJ1-1,CASSLVGAPNTEAFF
NA,12,TRBV15,TRBJ2-7,CATRGYSYEQYF
NA,15,TRBV11-3,TRBJ2-1,CASSLESRVINEQFF
NA,15,TRBV7-3,TRBJ2-1,CASSASGLDRDEQFF
NA,14,TRBV27,TRBJ2-1,CASSGTGGLIEQFF
once,13,TRBV5-6,TRBJ1-4,CASSTQGHEKLFF
NA,15,TRBV4-1,TRBJ2-3,CASNLPAGGTDTQYF
once,18,TRBV23-1,TRBJ1-2,CASSPGAGSPRSNYGYTF
once,13,TRBV29-1,TRBJ1-3,CSVEVDSGNTIYF